The clone carrying this T cell receptor beta chain appeared a few times. This CDR3 contains 14 residues. Germline lookup yields CDR1 SGHKS and CDR2 YYEKEE (reference sequence). Trimming pared 1 base from V and 7 bases from J, leaving 9 bases between. TCRdb re-called the RT-PCR reads with MiXCR, one entry per CDR3 protein. The sample yields some 92,000 distinct CDR3 sequences, approximately 49% seen once. The record originates from a study of patients and donors after allogeneic stem cell transplantation. This TCR was recovered from a human donor who was either an allogeneic HSCT recipient or a stem cell or donor lymphocyte infusion donor (not recorded which). It is not recorded whose cells these are; they may come from a transplant donor. The chain has TRBV5-5 and TRBJ1-6; D not resolved. Sequenced input: blood, either unsorted or a sorted T cell fraction (not recorded which). CDR3 in amino acids: CASSLSTGNSPLHF. The CDR3 DNA reads as TGTGCCAGCAGCTTGAGTACCGGCAATTCACCCCTCCACTTT.